What follows is one T cell receptor beta chain and its context. Its cognate antigen is unknown. Germline V gives CDR1 MNHNS, CDR2 SASEGT. The CDR3 contains 13 residues. V was pared by 10 bases and J by 9 bases, with 6 bases of the junction left unmatched. These data come from a study of cytomegalovirus exposure and HLA in healthy donors. Regarding the study as a whole: CMV antigen specificity was confirmed in vitro for three CMV-associated chains.

Assay used: immunoSEQ multiplex PCR; TCRdb lists only in-frame clones, some missing. The sample yields about 150,000 clones, 85% to 90% seen once. The TCR was taken from a woman in her late teens or twenties in good health and CMV-seropositive. This sequence joins TRBV6-1 and TRBJ2-1, with 13 bases matching TRBD2. Sample: PBMCs. The CDR3 region has the DNA TGTGCCACCCCGGGACTAGCGGGACCTGAGCAGTTCTTC. It specifies CATPGLAGPEQFF.